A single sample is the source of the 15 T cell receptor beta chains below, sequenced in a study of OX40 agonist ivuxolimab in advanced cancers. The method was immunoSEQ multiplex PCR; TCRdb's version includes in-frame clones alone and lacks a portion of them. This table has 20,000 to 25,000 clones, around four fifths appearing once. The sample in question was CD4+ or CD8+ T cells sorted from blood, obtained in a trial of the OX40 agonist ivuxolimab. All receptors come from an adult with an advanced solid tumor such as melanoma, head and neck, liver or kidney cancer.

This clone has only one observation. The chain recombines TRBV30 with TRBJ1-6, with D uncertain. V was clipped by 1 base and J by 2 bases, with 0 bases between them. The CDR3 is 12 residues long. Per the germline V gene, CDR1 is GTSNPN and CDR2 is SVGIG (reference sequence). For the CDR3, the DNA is TGTGCCTGGAGTGCCTATAATTCACCCCTCCACTTT. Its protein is CAWSAYNSPLHF.

The CDR3 nucleotides read TGTGCCGGGGGGAGGGGGCAAAGCTACAATGAGCAGTTCTTC. It translates to CAGGRGQSYNEQFF. The chain combines TRBV30 with TRBJ2-1; D tentatively reads TRBD1 or TRBD2 (7 bases each). Trimming stripped 8 bases from V and 3 bases from J, with 17 bases between. The CDR3 is 14 residues long. Germline lookup yields CDR1 GTSNPN and CDR2 SVGIG (reference sequence).

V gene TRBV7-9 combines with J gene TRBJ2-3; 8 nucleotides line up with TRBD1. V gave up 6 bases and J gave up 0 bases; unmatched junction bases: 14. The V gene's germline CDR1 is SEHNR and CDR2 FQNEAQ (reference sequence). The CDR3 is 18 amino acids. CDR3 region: CASSYARDRISSTDTQYF. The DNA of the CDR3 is TGTGCCAGCAGTTATGCCCGGGACAGGATTTCTAGCACAGATACGCAGTATTTT.

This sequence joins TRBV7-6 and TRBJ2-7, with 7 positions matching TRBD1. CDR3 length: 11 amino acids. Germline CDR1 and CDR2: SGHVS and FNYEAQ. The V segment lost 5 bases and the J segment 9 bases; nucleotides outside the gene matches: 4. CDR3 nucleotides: TGTGCCAGCAGCATACAGGGGAGGCAGTACTTC. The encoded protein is CASSIQGRQYF.

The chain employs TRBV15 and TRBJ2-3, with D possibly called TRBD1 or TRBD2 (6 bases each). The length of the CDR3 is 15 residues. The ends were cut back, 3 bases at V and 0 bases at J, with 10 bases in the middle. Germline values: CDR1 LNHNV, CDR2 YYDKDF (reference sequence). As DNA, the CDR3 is TGTGCCACCAGCAGTGGAGGGGGTAGCACAGATACGCAGTATTTT. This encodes CATSSGGGSTDTQYF.

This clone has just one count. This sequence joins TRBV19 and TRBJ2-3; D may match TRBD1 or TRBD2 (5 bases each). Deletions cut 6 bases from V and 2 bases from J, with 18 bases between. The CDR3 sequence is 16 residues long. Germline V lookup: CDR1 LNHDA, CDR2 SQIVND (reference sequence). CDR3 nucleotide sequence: TGTGCCAGTAGCGCCACCGGGACGGTACTCACAGATACGCAGTATTTT. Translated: CASSATGTVLTDTQYF.

The CDR3 region is CASSVHSTGSYYEQYF. CDR3 bases: TGTGCCAGCAGTGTTCATTCGACAGGCTCCTACTACGAGCAGTACTTC. The chain links TRBV6-1 to TRBJ2-7; tentatively, D is TRBD1 (6 bases). The CDR3 spans 16 residues. V lost 4 bases and J lost 3, with 19 bases in between. In germline, CDR1 is MNHNS, CDR2 SASEGT.

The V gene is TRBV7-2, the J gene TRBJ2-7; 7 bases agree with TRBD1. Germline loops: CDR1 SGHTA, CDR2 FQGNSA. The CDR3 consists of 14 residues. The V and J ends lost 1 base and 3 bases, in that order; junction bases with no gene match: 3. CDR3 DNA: TGTGCCAGCAGCTTAGTAAGGGACAGCTACGAGCAGTACTTC. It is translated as CASSLVRDSYEQYF.

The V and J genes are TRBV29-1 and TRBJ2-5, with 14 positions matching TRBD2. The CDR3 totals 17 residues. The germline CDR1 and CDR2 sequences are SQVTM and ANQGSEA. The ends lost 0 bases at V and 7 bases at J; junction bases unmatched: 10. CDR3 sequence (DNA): TGCAGCGTTGAAGATGGACTAGCGGGAGGCTTATTGGGGACCCAGTACTTC. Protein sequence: CSVEDGLAGGLLGTQYF. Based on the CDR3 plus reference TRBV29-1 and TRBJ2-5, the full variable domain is SAVISQKPSRDICQRGTSLTIQCQVDSQVTMMFWYRQQPGQSLTLIATANQGSEATYESGFVIDKFPISRPNLTFSTLTVSNMSPEDSSIYLCSVEDGLAGGLLGTQYFGPGTRLLVL.

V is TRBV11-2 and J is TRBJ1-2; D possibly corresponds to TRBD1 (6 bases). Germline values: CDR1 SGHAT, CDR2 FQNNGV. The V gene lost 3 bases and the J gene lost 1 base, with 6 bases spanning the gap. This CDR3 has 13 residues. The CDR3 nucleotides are TGTGCCAGCAGCTTGGACAGTAACTATGGCTACACCTTC. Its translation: CASSLDSNYGYTF.

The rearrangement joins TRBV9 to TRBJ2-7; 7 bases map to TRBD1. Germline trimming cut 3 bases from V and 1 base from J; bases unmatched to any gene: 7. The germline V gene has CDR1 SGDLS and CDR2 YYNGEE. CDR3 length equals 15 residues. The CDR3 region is CASSGGRDSSYEQYF. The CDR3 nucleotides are TGTGCCAGCAGCGGGGGCCGGGACAGTTCCTACGAGCAGTACTTC.

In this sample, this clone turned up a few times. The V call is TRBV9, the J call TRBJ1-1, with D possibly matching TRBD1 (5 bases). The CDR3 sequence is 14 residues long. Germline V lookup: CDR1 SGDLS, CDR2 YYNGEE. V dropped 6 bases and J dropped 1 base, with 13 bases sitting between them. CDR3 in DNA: TGTGCCAGCACCCGGGGGGTCCCGAACACTGAAGCTTTCTTT. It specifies CASTRGVPNTEAFF.

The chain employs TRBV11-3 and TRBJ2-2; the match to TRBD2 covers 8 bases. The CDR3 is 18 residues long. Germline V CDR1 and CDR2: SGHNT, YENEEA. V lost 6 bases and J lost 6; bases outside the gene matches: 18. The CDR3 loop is CASSLGSGRALSAGELFF. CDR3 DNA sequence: TGTGCCAGCAGTTTGGGATCCGGGAGGGCCTTGAGCGCCGGGGAGCTGTTTTTT.

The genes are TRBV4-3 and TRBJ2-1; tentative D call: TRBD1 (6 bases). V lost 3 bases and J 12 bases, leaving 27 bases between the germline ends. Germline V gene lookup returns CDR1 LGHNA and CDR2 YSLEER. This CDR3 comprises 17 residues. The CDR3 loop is CASSQNIGGQLAGVQFF. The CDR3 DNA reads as TGCGCCAGCAGCCAGAACATTGGGGGCCAGCTTGCTGGTGTGCAGTTCTTC.

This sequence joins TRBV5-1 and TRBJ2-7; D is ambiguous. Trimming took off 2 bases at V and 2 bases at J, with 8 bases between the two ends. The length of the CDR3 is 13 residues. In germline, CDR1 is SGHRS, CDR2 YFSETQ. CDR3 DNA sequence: TGCGCCAGCAGCTTCGACAACGCCTACGAGCAGTACTTC. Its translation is CASSFDNAYEQYF.